These 25 T cell receptor beta chains were all obtained from the same sample, sequenced in a study of beta chain features in type 1 diabetes. Since all of the isolated RNA was reverse transcribed, expressed TCRB transcripts were what got sequenced. Clones were sequenced by immunoSEQ multiplex PCR, and TCRdb holds only the in-frame ones, with some missing. The profile shows a few hundred thousand clones, about 9.3% of them singletons. The sequencing input was naive CD4+ T cells from blood. The source of these receptors is a woman aged 18-29 years in good health.

There are a few counts of this clone. The rearrangement uses TRBV6-6 and TRBJ2-2; D is perhaps TRBD2 (5 bases). The germline V and J ends were trimmed by 6 bases and 2 bases, with 10 bases remaining between them. There are 14 residues in the CDR3. Germline values: CDR1 MNHNY, CDR2 SVGAGI (reference sequence). The CDR3 protein is CASRSRGNTGELFF. For the CDR3, the DNA is TGTGCCAGCAGAAGTCGGGGAAACACCGGGGAGCTGTTTTTT.

This clone showed up just a few times. The rearrangement uses TRBV5-1 and TRBJ2-2; 10 bases line up with TRBD1. Germline V gene sequence: CDR1 SGHRS, CDR2 YFSETQ. V was pared by 4 bases and J by 6 bases, with 3 bases of the junction left unmatched. This CDR3 comprises 14 residues. This CDR3 reads CASSRDRGAGELFF. DNA for the CDR3: TGCGCCAGCAGCAGGGACAGGGGAGCCGGGGAGCTGTTTTTT.

This clone came up a few times. J is TRBJ2-1 and V is TRBV5-1, with a tentative D call TRBD2 (6 bases). Trimming shortened V by 3 bases and J by 5 bases, and 18 bases separated the two germline ends. Germline assignment: CDR1 SGHRS and CDR2 YFSETQ. The CDR3 is 16 amino acids. For the CDR3, the DNA is TGCGCCAGCAGCTCGGAAGGCGGGATCTACGACAATGAGCAGTTCTTC. Its protein is CASSSEGGIYDNEQFF.

Turning to this clone: This sequence may be a read error, since a much larger clone differs from it by one base. The rearrangement joins TRBV7-3 to TRBJ2-1; TRBD1 agrees at 7 bases. The germline gives CDR1 SGHTA, CDR2 FQGTGA. The CDR3 extends over 13 amino acids. J gave up 5 bases and V 4 bases, and 2 bases lay outside the gene matches. CDR3 loop: CASSSGQDNEQFF. The CDR3 nucleotides read TGTGCCAGCAGCTCCGGACAGGACAATGAGCAGTTCTTC.

There are a few counts of this clone. The chain recombines TRBV5-5 with TRBJ2-7; D possibly corresponds to TRBD2 (6 bases). The ends were cut back, 4 bases at V and 4 bases at J, with 18 bases in the middle. The CDR3 runs to 15 residues. Germline-derived CDR1 and CDR2 are SGHKS and YYEKEE (reference sequence). The CDR3 spells CASSRGPNGGYEQYF. CDR3 in DNA: TGTGCCAGCAGCCGAGGGCCCAACGGGGGATACGAGCAGTACTTC.

The CDR3 loop is CASRPGLAGFEQFF. CDR3 in DNA: TGTGCCAGCAGGCCGGGACTAGCGGGGTTTGAGCAGTTCTTC. The V and J genes are TRBV27 and TRBJ2-1, with 13 bases fitting TRBD2. J was trimmed by 9 bases and V by 6 bases; bases with no gene match: 5. Looked up from germline, CDR1 is MNHEY and CDR2 is SMNVEV (reference sequence). The CDR3 contains 14 residues.

V is TRBV5-1 and J is TRBJ1-2; the D gene is possibly TRBD1 (6 bases). Germline V CDR1 and CDR2: SGHRS, YFSETQ. Trimming removed 0 bases from V and 3 bases from J, with 12 bases in between. The CDR3 runs 15 residues. CDR3 sequence: CASSLAAGEYYGYTF. The CDR3 DNA is TGCGCCAGCAGCTTGGCGGCAGGGGAGTACTATGGCTACACCTTC. The full variable domain, with the rest looked up from reference TRBV5-1 and TRBJ1-2, is KAGVTQTPRYLIKTRGQQVTLSCSPISGHRSVSWYQQTPGQGLQFLFEYFSETQRNKGNFPGRFSGRQFSNSRSEMNVSTLELGDSALYLCASSLAAGEYYGYTFGSGTRLTVV.

The table lists this clone with a few counts. CDR3 DNA sequence: TGTGCCAGCAGTTACTCAGGCAGGGCGGAAGGCTACACCTTC. Encoded protein: CASSYSGRAEGYTF. The V gene is TRBV6-5, the J gene TRBJ1-2, with TRBD1 as a possible D gene (5 bases). CDR1 and CDR2 (germline): MNHEY, SVGAGI. V shed 0 bases and J shed 8 bases, with 13 bases lying between them. This CDR3 has 14 residues.

The chain links TRBV18 to TRBJ2-4; D is uncertain. Trimming cost V 3 bases and J 0 bases, with 18 bases left between them. The CDR3 has 18 amino acids. Germline CDR1 reads KGHSH; CDR2 reads LQKENI. The CDR3 nucleotides are TGTGCCAGCTCACCCTACCGTCGACAACCCCTAGCCAAAAACATTCAGTACTTC. This codes for CASSPYRRQPLAKNIQYF.

The gene calls are TRBV5-6 and TRBJ1-1, with D possibly being TRBD1 (5 bases). Trimming left V 0 bases short and J 6 bases short, with 15 bases between. The CDR3 runs to 15 residues. Germline V gene data show CDR1 as SGHDT and CDR2 as YYEEEE. CDR3 in amino acids: CASSLVARANAEAFF. The CDR3 nucleotides are TGTGCCAGCAGCTTGGTGGCCAGGGCAAACGCTGAAGCTTTCTTT.

This clone occurred a few times. The chain joins TRBV6-1 to TRBJ1-6; a possible D gene is TRBD1 (6 bases). The CDR3 length is 15 residues. Deletions cut 6 bases from V and 6 bases from J, with 15 bases between. CDR1 and CDR2 (germline): MNHNS, SASEGT. The CDR3 is CASRMDSSRNSPLHF. DNA for the CDR3: TGTGCCAGCAGGATGGACAGCTCCCGTAATTCACCCCTCCACTTT.

The rearrangement uses TRBV18 and TRBJ2-3; possible D gene TRBD2, 6 bases. Per the germline V gene, CDR1 is KGHSH and CDR2 is LQKENI. The length of the CDR3 is 15 residues. Trimming stripped 3 bases from V and 2 bases from J, with 12 bases between. The CDR3 reads CASSPPGGLTDTQYF. The CDR3 region has the DNA TGTGCCAGCTCACCCCCCGGGGGTCTCACAGATACGCAGTATTTT.

The chain combines TRBV4-1 with TRBJ2-3; weak D call: TRBD2 (5 bases). This CDR3 has 17 residues. Germline V gives CDR1 MGHRA, CDR2 YSYEKL. Trimming removed 1 base from V and 4 bases from J, with 18 bases in between. CDR3 loop: CASSQGPMLAKPDTQYF. The CDR3 coding sequence is TGCGCCAGCAGCCAAGGGCCGATGTTAGCGAAACCAGATACGCAGTATTTT.

V is TRBV7-2 and J is TRBJ2-3; D not resolved. The CDR3 extends over 12 amino acids. Trimming stripped 4 bases from V and 7 bases from J, with 9 bases between. The germline V gene has CDR1 SGHTA and CDR2 FQGNSA. CDR3 region: CASSSLINTQYF. The CDR3 region has the DNA TGTGCCAGCAGCTCTCTAATAAATACGCAGTATTTT. Full variable domain (outside the CDR3, taken from reference TRBV7-2 and TRBJ2-3): GAGVSQSPSNKVTEKGKDVELRCDPISGHTALYWYRQSLGQGLEFLIYFQGNSAPDKSGLPSDRFSAERTGGSVSTLTIQRTQQEDSAVYLCASSSLINTQYFGPGTRLTVL.

This clone was observed many times. The V gene is TRBV19, the J gene TRBJ2-3, with 9 bases that match TRBD2. Per the germline V gene, CDR1 is LNHDA and CDR2 is SQIVND (reference sequence). This CDR3 is 15 amino acids long. The V segment lost 5 bases and the J segment 3 bases; nucleotides outside the gene matches: 6. The DNA of the CDR3 is TGTGCCAGTAGTCTCATAGCGGGAGTAACAGATACGCAGTATTTT. The encoded protein is CASSLIAGVTDTQYF.

This clone came up a few times. V usage is TRBV28 and J usage is TRBJ2-7; a possible D gene is TRBD1 (6 bases). The CDR3 length is 14 residues. With 6 bases removed from V and 10 bases from J, the gap between germline ends came to 22 bases. CDR1 and CDR2 (germline): MDHEN, SYDVKM. The CDR3 reads CASSSSPGQPVQYF. CDR3 nucleotides: TGTGCCAGCAGCTCTTCCCCGGGACAACCGGTCCAGTACTTC.

This chain links TRBV7-3 with TRBJ1-6; the D gene is possibly TRBD1 (5 bases). Trimming left V 5 bases short and J 10 bases short, with 15 bases between. The CDR3 consists of 14 residues. The germline V gene encodes CDR1 SGHTA and CDR2 FQGTGA. The CDR3 here is CASSPGVGGSPLHF. DNA for the CDR3: TGTGCCAGCAGCCCAGGCGTCGGGGGGTCACCCCTCCACTTT.

V and J are TRBV6-5 and TRBJ1-2; 7 bases are a match to TRBD1. The length of the CDR3 is 13 residues. Trimming at V came to 6 bases and at J to 1 base, leaving 2 bases not matched to a gene. The germline V gene encodes CDR1 MNHEY and CDR2 SVGAGI. CDR3 sequence: CASRGDSNYGYTF. CDR3 nucleotides: TGTGCCAGCAGAGGGGACAGTAACTATGGCTACACCTTC.

The chain combines TRBV11-3 with TRBJ2-5, with 14 bases lining up with TRBD2. Unmatched junction bases numbered 5, after V lost 1 base and J lost 1 base. The V gene's germline CDR1 is SGHNT and CDR2 YENEEA. The CDR3 is made up of 18 amino acids. For the CDR3, the DNA is TGTGCCAGCAGCTTAGGAGGGACTAGCGGGGGCCGCCAAGAGACCCAGTACTTC. Translation: CASSLGGTSGGRQETQYF. Complete variable domain (other parts from reference TRBV11-3 and TRBJ2-5): EAGVVQSPRYKIIEKKQPVAFWCNPISGHNTLYWYLQNLGQGPELLIRYENEEAVDDSQLPKDRFSAERLKGVDSTLKIQPAELGDSAVYLCASSLGGTSGGRQETQYFGPGTRLLVL.

The genes are TRBV7-9 and TRBJ1-2, with no clear D. Germline loops: CDR1 SEHNR, CDR2 FQNEAQ (reference sequence). The V end was cut by 1 base, the J end by 2 bases, with 8 bases between. The CDR3 runs to 14 residues. DNA for the CDR3: TGTGCCAGCAGCTTAGAGGCAGGCAACTATGGCTACACCTTC. This gives the protein CASSLEAGNYGYTF.

This clone has more than one count but fewer than ten. This sample includes further DNA sequences coding for the same CDR3. The chain links TRBV5-1 to TRBJ2-1; D is perhaps TRBD1 (5 bases). Trimming removed 1 base at V and 0 bases at J, with 8 bases between. Germline lookup yields CDR1 SGHRS and CDR2 YFSETQ. The CDR3 has 15 amino acids. DNA of the CDR3: TGCGCCAGCAGCTTGACAGGTTCCTCCTACAATGAGCAGTTCTTC. Translated: CASSLTGSSYNEQFF.

The chain joins TRBV5-4 to TRBJ2-3; 8 bases fit TRBD1. The J segment lost 10 bases and the V segment lost 1 base, leaving 11 bases of the junction unmatched. Germline V gene lookup returns CDR1 SGHNT and CDR2 YYREEE (reference sequence). The CDR3 loop spans 15 amino acids. The DNA of the CDR3 is TGTGCCAGCAGCTTGAGACAGGGGATGCCCGGTGCGCAGTATTTT. It yields the protein CASSLRQGMPGAQYF.

Only a few counts were recorded for this clone. This sequence joins TRBV2 and TRBJ1-3; D is ambiguous. Germline values: CDR1 SNHLY, CDR2 FYNNEI. The CDR3 has 15 residues. The V and J ends lost 3 bases and 0 bases respectively, with 9 bases between them. CDR3 in amino acids: CASSEEGNSGNTIYF. Here the CDR3 DNA reads TGTGCCAGCAGTGAGGAGGGAAACTCTGGAAACACCATATATTTT.

This clone appeared a few times. Other DNA sequences in this specimen translate into the identical CDR3. The gene calls are TRBV5-1 and TRBJ2-5; D call uncertain. This CDR3 is built from 14 residues. Germline V gives CDR1 SGHRS, CDR2 YFSETQ. Trimming took off 0 bases at V and 1 base at J, with 7 bases between the two ends. The DNA for the CDR3 is TGCGCCAGCAGCTTGGGGGCAAGCCAAGAGACCCAGTACTTC. The encoded protein is CASSLGASQETQYF.

This clone came up a few times. The chain joins TRBV6-5 to TRBJ1-4; D call uncertain. V lost 6 bases and J lost 8, with 16 bases in between. From germline, CDR1 is MNHEY and CDR2 SVGAGI. The CDR3 runs to 14 residues. CDR3 amino acids: CASRPHGVGEKLFF. The DNA of the CDR3 is TGTGCCAGCAGACCCCACGGGGTAGGGGAAAAACTGTTTTTT.